This T cell receptor (beta chain) derives from a study of blood T cell repertoires in COVID-19. Study context: Acute-phase and convalescent COVID-19 samples originated in the United States, Italy and Spain. Nucleic acid was either cDNA or gDNA, and it came from T cells, B-cell-depleted T cells, or PBMCs.

Study processing details: Reference gene primers were amplified, and this amplification served to estimate nucleated cell counts. Here immunoSEQ multiplex PCR was the method, and the copy in TCRdb shows in-frame clones only, minus some. The DNA gave D and trimming, while V, J and clone size come from that table. The sample has about 280,000 clones, about 83% seen once. Germline V gives CDR1 MNHEY, CDR2 SMNVEV (reference sequence). V shed 6 bases, J shed 2 bases, and the junction held 8 bases outside the gene matches. This CDR3 region has 15 residues. Sequencing used peripheral blood. V is TRBV27 and J is TRBJ2-3; TRBD1 aligns across 7 bases. The sequence was obtained from a woman in her forties or fifties who had recovered from COVID-19. The CDR3 region is CASSPGQTYTDTQYF. CDR3 in DNA: TGTGCCAGCAGCCCGGGACAGACTTACACAGATACGCAGTATTTT.